Following are 20 T cell receptor beta chains from one sample sequenced in a study of CD8+CD57+ T cells in acquired aplastic anemia. Patients chosen for sequencing had shown CD8+CD57+ cell expansion by flow cytometry. It was genomic DNA that served as the template for profiling TCR beta VDJ and CDR3. One entry per CDR3 protein results from TCRdb running MiXCR on the reads. The sample lists under 500,000 distinct CDR3 sequences; about a third were seen once. The sample was sorted CD4+, CD8+, or CD8+CD57+ T cells (not recorded which) from PBMCs. The source is a human donor with aplastic anemia.

The rearrangement links TRBV30 to TRBJ1-2; perhaps TRBD1 as D (5 bases). Germline V gene data show CDR1 as GTSNPN and CDR2 as SVGIG (reference sequence). The CDR3 totals 13 residues. The CDR3 region is CVLASGFGDGYTF. DNA for the CDR3: TGTGTCTTGGCATCAGGGTTTGGGGATGGCTACACCTTC.

The V gene is TRBV3-1, the J gene TRBJ2-2; D unclear. Germline V gene data show CDR1 as LGHDT and CDR2 as YNNKEL (reference sequence). This CDR3 contains 14 residues. With 4 bases removed from V and 5 bases from J, the gap between germline ends came to 11 bases. CDR3 coding DNA: TGTGCCAGCAGCCTCGACCGCGCAACCGGGGAGCTGTTTTTT. The encoded protein is CASSLDRATGELFF.

The chain recombines TRBV25-1 with TRBJ2-7, with 9 nucleotides matching TRBD1. The CDR3 runs to 12 residues. In germline, CDR1 is MGHDK, CDR2 SYGVNS. Trimming at V came to 8 bases and at J to 8 bases, leaving 7 bases not matched to a gene. The CDR3 is CASRRTGEKQYF. The CDR3 region has the DNA TGTGCCAGCCGTAGGACAGGGGAGAAGCAGTACTTC.

V and J are TRBV12-3 or TRBV12-4 and TRBJ1-2; 7 nucleotides line up with TRBD1. V lost 7 bases to trimming and J lost 6 bases; unmatched junction nucleotides: 14. The CDR3 extends over 15 amino acids. As DNA, the CDR3 is TGTGCCAGCACATCACGCTTCGGGACAGAAAATGGCTACACCTTC. This encodes CASTSRFGTENGYTF.

The chain has TRBV25-1 and TRBJ2-7; no definite D call. Deletions cut 8 bases from V and 4 bases from J, with 9 bases between. The CDR3 extends over 11 amino acids. From germline, CDR1 is MGHDK and CDR2 SYGVNS. CDR3 DNA: TGTGCCAGCTCACCCGAATACGAGCAGTACTTC. This sequence encodes CASSPEYEQYF.

The chain joins TRBV19 to TRBJ1-6; the match to TRBD1 covers 12 bases. The CDR3 has 14 amino acids. Per germline, CDR1 LNHDA and CDR2 SQIVND (reference sequence). V lost 5 bases, J lost 9 bases, and 2 bases stayed unmatched. The CDR3 nucleotides are TGTGCCAGTAGTTGGGGACAGGGGGCTTCACCCCTCCACTTT. Translated, it gives CASSWGQGASPLHF.

As concerns this clonotype: A read error may account for a junction end that differs from germline. The chain joins TRBV12-3 or TRBV12-4 to TRBJ1-5; 12 bases are a match to TRBD1. CDR3 length: 14 residues. Written as DNA, the CDR3 is TGTGCCAGCAGTGGGACAGGGGGCAATCAGCCCCCGCATTTT. This sequence encodes CASSGTGGNQPPHF.

The chain is built from TRBV12-3 or TRBV12-4 and TRBJ1-1; no clear D. The CDR3 contains 12 residues. V shed 4 bases and J shed 7 bases, with 10 bases lying between them. CDR3: CASSWGGLEAFF. The DNA of the CDR3 is TGTGCCAGCAGTTGGGGTGGCCTTGAAGCTTTCTTT.

This clonotype came up a few times. V and J are TRBV9 and TRBJ2-3, with 11 positions matching TRBD2. The CDR3 covers 15 residues. The V gene end was trimmed by 3 bases and the J gene end by 5 bases; junction bases not matched to a gene: 5. Germline V gene data show CDR1 as SGDLS and CDR2 as YYNGEE. The CDR3 sequence is CASSAGTSGIDTQYF. The CDR3 bases are TGTGCCAGCAGCGCCGGGACTAGCGGAATAGATACGCAGTATTTT.

This clonotype was counted at least ten times. This chain uses TRBV10-2 with TRBJ1-6; tentatively, D is TRBD1 (5 bases). V dropped 2 bases and J dropped 2 bases, with 10 bases sitting between them. CDR1 WSHSY and CDR2 SAAADI come from the germline V gene. The CDR3 length is 16 residues. The CDR3 is CASSEMAGPYNSPLHF. As DNA, the CDR3 is TGCGCCAGCAGTGAGATGGCAGGGCCCTATAATTCACCCCTCCACTTT.

This chain connects TRBV24-1 to TRBJ2-7; 7 bases are a match to TRBD1. Trimming cost V 10 bases and J 4 bases; bases outside gene matches: 12. Germline V CDR1 and CDR2: KGHDR, SFDVKD. The CDR3 extends over 14 amino acids. The CDR3, as DNA: TGTGCCACTGGAGAGCGCAGGGGGAGTTACGAGCAGTACTTC. Translation gives CATGERRGSYEQYF.

This clonotype was observed at least ten times. The chain joins TRBV20-1 to TRBJ1-2; D is unclear. The V gene's germline CDR1 is DFQATT and CDR2 SNEGSKA (reference sequence). V lost 2 bases, J lost 6 bases, and 7 bases lay in between. The CDR3 consists of 11 residues. CDR3 coding DNA: TGCAGTGCTAGATCTGCCCATGGCTACACCTTC. Translated, it gives CSARSAHGYTF.

DNA for the CDR3: TGCAGTGCTAGAGGTGCGGGAGGACTCCATCACGAGCAGTACTTC. Amino acid sequence: CSARGAGGLHHEQYF. This chain connects TRBV20-1 to TRBJ2-7, with 8 bases identical to TRBD2. The V gene's germline CDR1 is DFQATT and CDR2 SNEGSKA (reference sequence). With 1 base clipped from V and 5 bases from J, the junction kept 10 bases outside the gene matches. The CDR3 contains 15 residues.

The CDR3 reads CATSDLRTGDGGSQENTEAFF. DNA for the CDR3: TGTGCCACCAGTGATTTAAGGACAGGGGATGGTGGGTCGCAGGAGAACACTGAAGCTTTCTTT. This chain uses TRBV24-1 with TRBJ1-1; 9 bases are shared with TRBD1. This CDR3 is 21 amino acids long. V lost 1 base, J lost 1 base, and 18 bases stayed unmatched. Germline loops: CDR1 KGHDR, CDR2 SFDVKD.

This clonotype was seen a handful of times. V and J are TRBV20-1 and TRBJ2-1, with D maybe TRBD2 (6 bases). The CDR3 totals 15 residues. CDR1 and CDR2 (germline): DFQATT, SNEGSKA (reference sequence). V gave up 3 bases and J gave up 5 bases, with 17 bases separating them. The CDR3 DNA is TGCAGTGCTAGTCCGGGTAGCGGAAGAGACAATGAGCAGTTCTTC. It translates to CSASPGSGRDNEQFF.

The V gene is TRBV15, the J gene TRBJ2-3; D tentatively fits TRBD1 or TRBD2 (5 bases each). This CDR3 region has 17 residues. V was shortened by 1 base and J by 0 bases, with 14 bases between the two germline ends. The germline V gene has CDR1 LNHNV and CDR2 YYDKDF (reference sequence). The DNA for the CDR3 is TGTGCCACCAGCAGAGCGCTGGGTGGGGGTAGCACAGATACGCAGTATTTT. This translates into CATSRALGGGSTDTQYF.

CDR3 loop: CSARWGGNTEAFF. The CDR3, as DNA: TGCAGTGCGAGATGGGGAGGGAACACTGAAGCTTTCTTT. The chain is built from TRBV20-1 and TRBJ1-1; no firm D call. Germline V gene sequence: CDR1 DFQATT, CDR2 SNEGSKA (reference sequence). V gave up 6 bases and J gave up 1 base, with 12 bases separating them. The CDR3 covers 13 residues.

The rearrangement links TRBV9 to TRBJ2-1, with 12 bases identical to TRBD2. V dropped 0 bases and J dropped 6; count of bases not matched to a gene: 4. CDR3 length equals 16 residues. Looked up from germline, CDR1 is SGDLS and CDR2 is YYNGEE. The CDR3 spells CASSVGGLAGFNEQFF. In nucleotides, the CDR3 is TGTGCCAGCAGCGTAGGTGGACTAGCGGGGTTCAATGAGCAGTTCTTC.

V is TRBV7-3 and J is TRBJ2-2, with unresolved D. V lost 5 bases to trimming and J lost 5 bases, with 18 bases between them. The CDR3 contains 16 residues. Germline V gives CDR1 SGHTA, CDR2 FQGTGA. In DNA form, the CDR3 reads TGTGCCAGCAGCCCCCTCGGGCCCGGATTTACCGGGGAGCTGTTTTTT. Translation: CASSPLGPGFTGELFF.

The J gene is TRBJ2-1, the V gene TRBV20-1; TRBD2 might be the D (6 bases). The germline gives CDR1 DFQATT, CDR2 SNEGSKA (reference sequence). V was cut by 6 bases and J by 0 bases, with 15 bases left in between. The CDR3 runs to 15 residues. Here the CDR3 DNA reads TGCAGTGCCCCTAGCGTACTGAGCTCCTACAATGAGCAGTTCTTC. Translation gives CSAPSVLSSYNEQFF.